The rows below give T cell receptor beta chains drawn from one sample of a study of shared clonotypes between healthy human individuals. This table comes from immunoSEQ multiplex PCR, and its TCRdb copy is limited to in-frame clones, with some not included. The sample carries around 620,000 clones, about 95% recorded once. The sample taken for sequencing was naive CD8+ T cells sorted from blood. Receptors originate from a woman aged 25 to 39 in good health. Both conserved end residues are part of each CDR3. The D gene is left open where the match is weak. The listing skips clone size in some rows; elsewhere it reads once, few, many or a size class.

TRBV13,TRBJ2-3,NA,TRBD1,CASSSAGGGVLDTQYF,TGTGCCAGCAGCTCGGCAGGGGGCGGCGTGTTGGATACGCAGTATTTT
TRBV27,TRBJ1-2,NA,TRBD1,CASSVRQGGNYGYTF,TGTGCCAGCAGTGTAAGACAGGGGGGGAACTATGGCTACACCTTC
TRBV5-8,TRBJ2-7,NA,TRBD1,CASSSVDRGRNEQYF,TGTGCCAGCAGCTCAGTCGACAGGGGGCGGAACGAGCAGTACTTC
TRBV9,TRBJ2-2,NA,NA,CASRRESEGFGELFF,TGTGCCAGCCGCCGGGAGAGCGAAGGATTCGGGGAGCTGTTTTTT
TRBV28,TRBJ2-3,NA,NA,CASSLNVGDTDTQYF,TGTGCCAGCAGTTTAAATGTGGGTGACACAGATACGCAGTATTTT
TRBV10-3,TRBJ1-5,NA,TRBD1,CAISELEQGVGNQPQHF,TGTGCCATCAGTGAGTTGGAACAGGGGGTGGGCAATCAGCCCCAGCATTTT
TRBV10-3,TRBJ2-3,NA,NA,CAISESTGPSTDTQYF,TGTGCCATCAGTGAGTCAACGGGGCCTAGCACAGATACGCAGTATTTT
TRBV2,TRBJ2-3,NA,NA,CASPLIRGTDTQYF,TGTGCCAGCCCCCTGATCAGGGGCACAGATACGCAGTATTTT
TRBV4-1,TRBJ2-1,NA,TRBD2,CASQSVAGGFSYNEQFF,TGCGCCAGCCAGTCCGTGGCGGGAGGATTCTCCTACAATGAGCAGTTCTTC
TRBV15,TRBJ2-7,NA,NA,CATSRETGTLYEQYF,TGTGCCACCAGCAGAGAGACCGGGACACTCTACGAGCAGTACTTC
TRBV7-9,TRBJ2-7,NA,NA,CASSRGGASYEQYF,TGTGCCAGCAGCAGGGGCGGCGCCTCCTACGAGCAGTACTTC
TRBV16,TRBJ2-5,NA,NA,CASSQSQKETQYF,TGTGCCAGCAGCCAATCCCAAAAAGAGACCCAGTACTTC
TRBV5-1,TRBJ2-1,NA,TRBD1,CASSLVGGKYNEQFF,TGCGCCAGCAGCTTGGTAGGGGGCAAATACAATGAGCAGTTCTTC
TRBV7-9,TRBJ1-2,NA,NA,CASSLARTPNYGYTF,TGTGCCAGCAGCTTAGCCAGGACTCCTAACTATGGCTACACCTTC
TRBV2,TRBJ2-3,NA,NA,CASSEYGGVRADTQYF,TGTGCCAGCAGTGAATACGGCGGGGTGAGGGCAGATACGCAGTATTTT
TRBV11-2,TRBJ1-2,NA,TRBD1,CASSLYTGTGDGYTF,TGTGCCAGCAGCTTATATACCGGGACAGGAGATGGCTACACCTTC
TRBV7-8,TRBJ2-3,once,TRBD2,CASSPLIAGLTDTQYF,TGTGCCAGCAGCCCTTTAATAGCGGGACTAACAGATACGCAGTATTTT
TRBV28,TRBJ2-1,NA,TRBD1,CASSPPPTGDEQFF,TGTGCCAGCAGTCCCCCGCCTACAGGGGATGAGCAGTTCTTC
TRBV7-9,TRBJ2-7,NA,TRBD1,CASSSTGEKDEQYF,TGTGCCAGCAGCTCTACAGGGGAAAAGGACGAGCAGTACTTC
TRBV28,TRBJ1-1,once,TRBD1,CASRPTTGRYTEAFF,TGTGCCAGCAGACCTACGACAGGGAGATACACTGAAGCTTTCTTT
TRBV13,TRBJ2-5,NA,NA,CASSLWADQETQYF,TGTGCCAGCAGCTTATGGGCAGACCAAGAGACCCAGTACTTC
TRBV7-7,TRBJ2-7,NA,TRBD1,CASSPGTGYEQYF,TGTGCCAGCAGCCCTGGGACAGGCTACGAGCAGTACTTC
TRBV6-5,TRBJ1-2,NA,TRBD1,CASSYQRDRVDYGYTF,TGTGCCAGCAGTTACCAAAGGGACAGGGTGGACTATGGCTACACCTTC
TRBV9,TRBJ2-6,NA,NA,CASRGPGANVLTF,TGTGCCAGCAGAGGGCCTGGGGCCAACGTCCTGACTTTC
TRBV4-1,TRBJ1-2,NA,NA,CASSSGNYGYTF,TGCGCCAGCAGCTCCGGAAACTATGGCTACACCTTC
TRBV29-1,TRBJ2-2,NA,NA,CSVEWRDWTGELFF,TGCAGCGTTGAATGGCGGGACTGGACCGGGGAGCTGTTTTTT
TRBV6-5,TRBJ1-1,NA,TRBD1,CASSFDRGDTEAFF,TGTGCCAGCAGTTTCGACAGGGGGGACACTGAAGCTTTCTTT
TRBV2,TRBJ2-4,NA,TRBD2,CASSEEREGDIQYF,TGTGCCAGCAGTGAAGAGCGGGAGGGCGACATTCAGTACTTC
TRBV11-2,TRBJ2-7,NA,NA,CASSPAPAGSTYEQYF,TGTGCCAGCAGCCCGGCTCCGGCTGGAAGTACCTACGAGCAGTACTTC
TRBV7-9,TRBJ1-1,NA,NA,CASSPDLNTEAFF,TGTGCCAGCAGCCCCGACCTGAACACTGAAGCTTTCTTT
TRBV27,TRBJ2-1,NA,TRBD2,CASSLSSLAGYNEQFF,TGTGCCAGCAGTTTATCATCCCTAGCGGGTTACAATGAGCAGTTCTTC
TRBV14,TRBJ2-7,NA,TRBD1,CASSLGDRGLYEQYF,TGTGCCAGCAGCCTTGGGGACAGGGGTTTGTACGAGCAGTACTTC
TRBV7-9,TRBJ2-5,NA,NA,CASSLVAGGIGETQYF,TGTGCCAGCAGCTTAGTAGCAGGGGGGATTGGAGAGACCCAGTACTTC
TRBV9,TRBJ2-2,NA,TRBD2,CASSVEGLAGGPWNTGELFF,TGTGCCAGCAGCGTAGAGGGACTAGCGGGAGGGCCTTGGAACACCGGGGAGCTGTTTTTT
TRBV27,TRBJ2-1,NA,NA,CASSASPGSPNEQFF,TGTGCCAGCAGTGCAAGCCCCGGGAGCCCCAATGAGCAGTTCTTC
TRBV29-1,TRBJ2-7,NA,NA,CSVGETQGHSYEQYF,TGCAGCGTTGGAGAGACCCAGGGACACTCCTACGAGCAGTACTTC
TRBV27,TRBJ2-5,NA,NA,CASSLLGSRETQYF,TGTGCCAGCAGTTTACTAGGGTCCAGAGAGACCCAGTACTTC
TRBV13,TRBJ1-1,NA,NA,CASSTTRALNTEAFF,TGTGCCAGCAGCACTACCCGGGCCCTGAACACTGAAGCTTTCTTT
TRBV7-3,TRBJ2-7,NA,NA,CAPRGAKPYEQYF,TGTGCCCCCCGTGGGGCGAAACCCTACGAGCAGTACTTC
TRBV27,TRBJ2-1,NA,TRBD2,CASDEGLAGYNEQFF,TGTGCCAGCGACGAGGGACTAGCGGGATACAATGAGCAGTTCTTC
TRBV27,TRBJ1-5,NA,NA,CASSLSIISQPQHF,TGTGCCAGCAGTTTATCTATCATCAGCCAGCCCCAGCATTTT
TRBV27,TRBJ2-7,NA,NA,CASSLHGVYEQYF,TGTGCCAGCAGTCTTCATGGGGTCTACGAGCAGTACTTC
TRBV5-1,TRBJ2-2,NA,NA,CASSLERSTGELFF,TGCGCCAGCAGCTTGGAGCGGTCCACCGGGGAGCTGTTTTTT
TRBV7-8,TRBJ2-1,NA,NA,CASSLRAVDPNEQFF,TGTGCCAGCAGCTTACGAGCGGTAGACCCCAATGAGCAGTTCTTC
TRBV10-1,TRBJ2-5,NA,NA,CASSESSSLETQYF,TGCGCCAGCAGTGAGTCGAGCTCCCTAGAGACCCAGTACTTC
TRBV29-1,TRBJ2-5,NA,NA,CSVPERETQYF,TGCAGCGTTCCCGAGCGGGAGACCCAGTACTTC
TRBV19,TRBJ2-2,NA,NA,CATAPGQGHTGELFF,TGTGCCACAGCCCCTGGGCAGGGTCACACCGGGGAGCTGTTTTTT
TRBV15,TRBJ2-7,NA,NA,CATSSEQISYEQYF,TGTGCCACCAGCAGTGAACAGATCTCCTACGAGCAGTACTTC
TRBV27,TRBJ2-1,NA,TRBD2,CACGPGLLYNEQFF,TGTGCCTGCGGACCGGGACTACTCTACAATGAGCAGTTCTTC
TRBV6-6,TRBJ1-1,NA,NA,CASRGDGNTEAFF,TGTGCCAGCAGGGGGGACGGAAACACTGAAGCTTTCTTT
TRBV7-9,TRBJ1-2,NA,NA,CASGMGSRDGYTF,TGTGCCAGTGGAATGGGGTCGCGGGATGGCTACACCTTC
TRBV11-3,TRBJ2-1,NA,NA,CASSLDARDEQFF,TGTGCCAGCAGCTTAGATGCCAGGGATGAGCAGTTCTTC
TRBV19,TRBJ2-7,NA,TRBD1,CASSLRTGDQEQYF,TGTGCCAGTAGTCTTCGGACAGGGGATCAGGAGCAGTACTTC
TRBV2,TRBJ2-7,NA,NA,CASSEVAYEQYF,TGTGCCAGCAGTGAAGTAGCGTACGAGCAGTACTTC
TRBV10-3,TRBJ2-2,NA,NA,CAISESGGFRDGELFF,TGTGCCATCAGTGAGTCTGGGGGATTCAGAGACGGGGAGCTGTTTTTT
TRBV2,TRBJ2-3,NA,TRBD2,CASGPSGIVYTQYF,TGTGCCAGTGGGCCTAGCGGGATTGTTTATACGCAGTATTTT
TRBV29-1,TRBJ2-7,NA,NA,CSPGRGKGPTLAYEQYF,TGCAGCCCCGGGAGAGGGAAAGGGCCGACACTCGCCTACGAGCAGTACTTC
TRBV6-5,TRBJ2-2,NA,NA,CASKVSSLVLGELFF,TGTGCCAGCAAAGTATCCTCACTAGTTTTGGGGGAGCTGTTTTTT
TRBV7-6,TRBJ2-1,NA,TRBD2,CASSLRAGEGLYNEQFF,TGTGCCAGCAGCTTAAGAGCGGGAGAGGGGCTTTACAATGAGCAGTTCTTC
TRBV15,TRBJ1-5,NA,NA,CATSSDIYNQPQHF,TGTGCCACCAGTTCCGACATTTACAATCAGCCCCAGCATTTT